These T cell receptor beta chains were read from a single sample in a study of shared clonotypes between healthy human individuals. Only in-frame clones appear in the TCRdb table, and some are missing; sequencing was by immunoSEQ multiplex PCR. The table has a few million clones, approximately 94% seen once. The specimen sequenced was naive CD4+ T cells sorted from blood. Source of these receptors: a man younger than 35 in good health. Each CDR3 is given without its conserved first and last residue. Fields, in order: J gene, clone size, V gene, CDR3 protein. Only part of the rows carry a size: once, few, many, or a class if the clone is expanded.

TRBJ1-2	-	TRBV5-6	ASSERLYGYT
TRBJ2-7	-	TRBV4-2	ASSQDPPLTVGAYEQY
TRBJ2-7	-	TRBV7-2	ASRSGTGDEQY
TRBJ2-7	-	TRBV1	TSSLRSISAYEQY
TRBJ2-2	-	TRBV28	ASSLLSTWELF
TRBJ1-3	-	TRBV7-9	ASSLAGVSGNTIY
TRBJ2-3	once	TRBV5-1	ASSSEGLAGAIDTQY
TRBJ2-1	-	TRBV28	ASSPPRGGPAYNEQF
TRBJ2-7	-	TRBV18	ASSPGIPNEQY
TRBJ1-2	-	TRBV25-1	ASSEGPAVYGYT
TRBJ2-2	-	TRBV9	ASSGRGQGASGELF
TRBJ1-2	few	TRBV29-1	SVEGTGGDT
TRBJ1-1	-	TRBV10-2	ASSERYTEAF